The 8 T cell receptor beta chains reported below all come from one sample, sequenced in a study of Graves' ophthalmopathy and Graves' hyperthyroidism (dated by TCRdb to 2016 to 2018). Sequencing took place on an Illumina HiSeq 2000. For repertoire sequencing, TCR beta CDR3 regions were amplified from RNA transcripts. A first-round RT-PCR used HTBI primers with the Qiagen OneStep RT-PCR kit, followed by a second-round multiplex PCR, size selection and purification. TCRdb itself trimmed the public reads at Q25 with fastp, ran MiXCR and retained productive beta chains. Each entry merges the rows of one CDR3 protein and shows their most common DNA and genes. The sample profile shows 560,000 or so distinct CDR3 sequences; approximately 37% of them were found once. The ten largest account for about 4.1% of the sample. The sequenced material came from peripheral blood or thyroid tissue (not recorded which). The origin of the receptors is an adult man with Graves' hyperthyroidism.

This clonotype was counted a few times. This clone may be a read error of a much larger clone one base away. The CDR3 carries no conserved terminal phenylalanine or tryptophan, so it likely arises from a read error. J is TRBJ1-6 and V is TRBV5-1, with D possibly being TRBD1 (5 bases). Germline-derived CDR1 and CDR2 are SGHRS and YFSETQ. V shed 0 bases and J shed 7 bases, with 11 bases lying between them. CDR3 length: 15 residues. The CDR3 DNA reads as TGCGCCAGCAGCTTGGAACCGACAGACAATTCACCCCTCCACCTT. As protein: CASSLEPTDNSPLHL.

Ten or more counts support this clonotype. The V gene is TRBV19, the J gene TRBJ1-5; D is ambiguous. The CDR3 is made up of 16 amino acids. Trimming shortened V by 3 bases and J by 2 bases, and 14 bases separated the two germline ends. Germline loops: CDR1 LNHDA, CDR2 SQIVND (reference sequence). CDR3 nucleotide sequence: TGTGCCAGTAGTATCAGCCAGCTAAGGGGCAATCAGCCCCAGCATTTT. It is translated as CASSISQLRGNQPQHF.

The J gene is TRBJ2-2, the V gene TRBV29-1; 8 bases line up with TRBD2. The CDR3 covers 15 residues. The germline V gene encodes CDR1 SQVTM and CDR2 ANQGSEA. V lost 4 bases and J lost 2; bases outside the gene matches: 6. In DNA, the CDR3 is TGCAGCGTTGTCGGGGGGGCAGTAAACACCGGGGAGCTGTTTTTT. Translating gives CSVVGGAVNTGELFF.

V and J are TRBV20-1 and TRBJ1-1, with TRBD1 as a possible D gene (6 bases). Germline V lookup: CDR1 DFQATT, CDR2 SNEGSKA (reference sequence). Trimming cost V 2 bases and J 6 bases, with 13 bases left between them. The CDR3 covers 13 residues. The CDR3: CSARWGTQPEAFF. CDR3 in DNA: TGCAGTGCTAGATGGGGGACACAGCCTGAAGCTTTCTTT.

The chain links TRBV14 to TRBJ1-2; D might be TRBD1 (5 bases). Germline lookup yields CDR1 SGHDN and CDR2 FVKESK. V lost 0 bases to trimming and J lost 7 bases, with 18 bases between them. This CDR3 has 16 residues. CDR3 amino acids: CASSQEFGGRDRGYTF. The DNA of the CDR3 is TGTGCCAGCAGCCAAGAGTTCGGGGGACGGGATCGTGGCTACACCTTC.

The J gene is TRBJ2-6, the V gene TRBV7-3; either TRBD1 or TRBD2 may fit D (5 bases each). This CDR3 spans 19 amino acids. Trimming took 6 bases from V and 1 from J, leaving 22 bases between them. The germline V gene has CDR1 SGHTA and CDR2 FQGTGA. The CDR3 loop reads CASSARRDASGSGANVLTF. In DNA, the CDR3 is TGTGCCAGCAGTGCCCGCCGGGACGCCTCAGGGTCTGGGGCCAACGTCCTGACTTTC.

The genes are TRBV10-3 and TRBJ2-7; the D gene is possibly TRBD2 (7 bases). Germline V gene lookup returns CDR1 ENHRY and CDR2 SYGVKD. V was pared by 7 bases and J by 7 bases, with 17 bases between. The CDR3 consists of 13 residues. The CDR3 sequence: CAIKQGGSGEQYF. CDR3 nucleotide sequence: TGTGCCATCAAACAGGGCGGGAGCGGGGAGCAGTACTTC.

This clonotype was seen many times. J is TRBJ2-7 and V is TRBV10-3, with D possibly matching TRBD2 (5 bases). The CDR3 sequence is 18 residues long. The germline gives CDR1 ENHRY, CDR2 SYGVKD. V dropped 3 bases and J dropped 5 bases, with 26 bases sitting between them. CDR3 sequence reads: CAISDPGVVKNPSDEQYF. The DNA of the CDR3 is TGTGCCATCAGTGACCCCGGGGTAGTTAAGAACCCTTCGGACGAGCAGTACTTC.